This T cell receptor beta chain comes out of a study of CDR3 diversity in severe acne. At least ten counts were recorded for this clonotype. The germline V gene encodes CDR1 DFQATT and CDR2 SNEGSKA (reference sequence). This CDR3 region has 14 residues. V lost 3 bases, J lost 0 bases, and 3 bases stayed unmatched. TCRdb itself ran the PCR reads through MiXCR, one entry per CDR3 protein. The sample includes 100,000 or so distinct CDR3 sequences, roughly half seen only once; the top ten take 9.5% to 15%. The sequence was obtained from a male donor with acne. Specimen: blood. This chain links TRBV20-1 with TRBJ2-3, with 7 bases that match TRBD2. CDR3 in DNA: TGCAGTGCTAGTTCAGCGGGGAGCACAGATACGCAGTATTTT. It codes for CSASSAGSTDTQYF.